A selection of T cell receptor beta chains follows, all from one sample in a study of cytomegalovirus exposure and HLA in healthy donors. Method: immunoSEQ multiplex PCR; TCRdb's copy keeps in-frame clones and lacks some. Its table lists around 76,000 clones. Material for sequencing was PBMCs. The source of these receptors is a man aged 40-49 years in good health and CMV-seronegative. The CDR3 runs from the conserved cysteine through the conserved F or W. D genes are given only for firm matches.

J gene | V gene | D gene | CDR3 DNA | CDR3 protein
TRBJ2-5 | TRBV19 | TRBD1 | TGTGCCAGTAGGGTGGACAGGTCCCAAGAGACCCAGTACTTC | CASRVDRSQETQYF
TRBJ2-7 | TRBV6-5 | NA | TGTGCCAGCAGTCCTCGGGGACATTCCTACGAGCAGTACTTC | CASSPRGHSYEQYF
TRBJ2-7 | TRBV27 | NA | TGTGCCAGCAGTTTAAGGGGGTATATGGACGAGCAGTACTTC | CASSLRGYMDEQYF
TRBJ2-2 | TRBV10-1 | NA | TGCGCCAGCAGTGACAGGGACACCGGGGAGCTGTTTTTT | CASSDRDTGELFF
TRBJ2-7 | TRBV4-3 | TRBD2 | TGCGCCAGCAGCTATAGACTAGCGGGGGGACAAACCTCCTACGAGCAGTACTTC | CASSYRLAGGQTSYEQYF
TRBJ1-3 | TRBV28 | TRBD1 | TGTGCCAGCAGTTTATGGGCGCGGACAGGAGGTTCTGGAAACACCATATATTTT | CASSLWARTGGSGNTIYF
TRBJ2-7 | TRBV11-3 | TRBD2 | TGTGCCAGCAGCTTAGCGCGGGAGAGGGAGCAGTACTTC | CASSLAREREQYF
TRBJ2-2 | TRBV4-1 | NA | TGCGCCAGCAGCCAAGATCTGCGGCGGGCCTACACCGGGGAGCTGTTTTTT | CASSQDLRRAYTGELFF
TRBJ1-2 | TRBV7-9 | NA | TGTGCCAGCAGCTTAATCGCGACAGGCGCCCAAGGCTACACCTTC | CASSLIATGAQGYTF
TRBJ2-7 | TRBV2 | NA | TGTGCCAGCAACAAACAGGGTTTCTGGTACGAGCAGTACTTC | CASNKQGFWYEQYF
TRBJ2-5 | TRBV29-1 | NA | TGCAGCGTTGAAGGAGCGGCCGGGAGTGCCCAAGAGACCCAGTACTTC | CSVEGAAGSAQETQYF
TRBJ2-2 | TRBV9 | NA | TGTGCCAGCAGCGTAGCAGGGGCAGTAGGGACCGGGGAGCTGTTTTTT | CASSVAGAVGTGELFF
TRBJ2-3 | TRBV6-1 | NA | TGTGCCAGCGCGAACACAGATACGCAGTATTTT | CASANTDTQYF
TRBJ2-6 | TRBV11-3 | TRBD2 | TGTGCCAGCAGCCCCGGGGAGGGCTTTGGGGCCAACGTCCTGACTTTC | CASSPGEGFGANVLTF
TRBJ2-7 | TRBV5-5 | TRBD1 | TGTGCCAGCAGCTTGGCCGGGACAGCTCGTTACGAGCAGTACTTC | CASSLAGTARYEQYF
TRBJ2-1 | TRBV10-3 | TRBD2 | TGTGCCATCAGGCTAGCGGACCTCTACAATGAGCAGTTCTTC | CAIRLADLYNEQFF
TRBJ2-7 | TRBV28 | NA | TGTGCCAGCAGTTTGGGCAGGGCCTACGAGCAGTACTTC | CASSLGRAYEQYF
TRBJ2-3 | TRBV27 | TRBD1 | TGTGCCAGCAGTTTGGGAGTAGGGACAGGGGGCACAGATACGCAGTATTTT | CASSLGVGTGGTDTQYF
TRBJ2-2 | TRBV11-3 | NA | TGTGCCAGCAGCTTAGGAGTACAGTGGGGCTCCGGGGAGCTGTTTTTT | CASSLGVQWGSGELFF
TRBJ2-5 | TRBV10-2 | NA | TGCGCCAGCAGTTCTAGTCTGGAGACCCAGTACTTC | CASSSSLETQYF
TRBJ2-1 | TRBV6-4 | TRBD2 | TGTGCCAGCAGTGAGGAGACTAGCGGGTCCAATGAGCAGTTCTTC | CASSEETSGSNEQFF
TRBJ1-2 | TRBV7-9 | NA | TGTGCCAGCAGCTTGGAGACCGGGAACTATGGCTACACCTTC | CASSLETGNYGYTF
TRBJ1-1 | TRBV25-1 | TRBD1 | TGTGCCAGCAGTGAAATGGGACAGCTTATGAAAGCTTTCTTT | CASSEMGQLMKAFF
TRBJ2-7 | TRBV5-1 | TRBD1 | TGCGCCAGCAGCTTCGGACAGGGGGCTGGAGTCGAGCAGTACTTC | CASSFGQGAGVEQYF
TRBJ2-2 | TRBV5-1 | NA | TGCGCCAGCAGCTTGGATACGGTCGCGAACACCGGGGAGCTGTTTTTT | CASSLDTVANTGELFF
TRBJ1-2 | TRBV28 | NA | TGTGCCAGCAGTTTCCGGTCGACAGAAGACCATGGCTACACCTTC | CASSFRSTEDHGYTF
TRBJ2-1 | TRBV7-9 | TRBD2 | TGTGCCAGCAGCCGAGGACTAGCCAGTCCTTACAATGAGCAGTTCTTC | CASSRGLASPYNEQFF
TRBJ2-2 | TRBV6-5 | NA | TGTGCCAGCATAGGGACATTCCAAGGAACCGGGGAGCTGTTTTTT | CASIGTFQGTGELFF
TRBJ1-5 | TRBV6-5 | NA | TGTGCCAGCAGTCCCGGCGGTAGCAATCAGCCCCAGCATTTT | CASSPGGSNQPQHF
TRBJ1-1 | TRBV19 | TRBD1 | TGTGCCACCCAGACAGGGGGCATTGGGACTGAAGCTTTCTTT | CATQTGGIGTEAFF
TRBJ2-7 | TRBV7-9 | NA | TGTGCCAGCAGCTTAGGGGCGGGGATCGAGCAGTACTTC | CASSLGAGIEQYF
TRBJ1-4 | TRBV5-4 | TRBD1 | TGTGCCAGCAAGGAGGGACAGGAGCTCAATGAAAAACTGTTTTTT | CASKEGQELNEKLFF
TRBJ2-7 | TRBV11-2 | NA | TGTGCCAGCAGCTTCCAGGGCCACGTCTACGAGCAGTACTTC | CASSFQGHVYEQYF